The T cell receptor beta chain under discussion was sequenced for a study of T cells in Graves' hyperthyroidism and ophthalmopathy. Points from the study as a whole: Ophthalmopathy was predicted by the model a median of about 6.7 months ahead of onset.

With respect to this clonotype: Its antigen is not known.

There were TCR beta CDR3 regions amplified from RNA transcripts. The HTBI primer set drove a first-round RT-PCR of the TCR CDR3. MiXCR, run by TCRdb on the multiplex PCR reads, gives a single entry per CDR3 protein. This table has almost 600,000 distinct CDR3 sequences, 46% appearing once. Germline V gene sequence: CDR1 SQVTM, CDR2 ANQGSEA. This CDR3 spans 12 amino acids. The V end was cut by 6 bases, the J end by 2 bases, with 11 bases between. Specimen: peripheral blood or thyroid tissue (not recorded which). This clonotype originated in a woman younger than 35 with Graves' hyperthyroidism. The J gene is TRBJ2-7, the V gene TRBV29-1; no definite D call. This chain's CDR3 is CSVDPGPYEQYF. CDR3 bases: TGCAGCGTAGATCCAGGCCCCTACGAGCAGTACTTC.